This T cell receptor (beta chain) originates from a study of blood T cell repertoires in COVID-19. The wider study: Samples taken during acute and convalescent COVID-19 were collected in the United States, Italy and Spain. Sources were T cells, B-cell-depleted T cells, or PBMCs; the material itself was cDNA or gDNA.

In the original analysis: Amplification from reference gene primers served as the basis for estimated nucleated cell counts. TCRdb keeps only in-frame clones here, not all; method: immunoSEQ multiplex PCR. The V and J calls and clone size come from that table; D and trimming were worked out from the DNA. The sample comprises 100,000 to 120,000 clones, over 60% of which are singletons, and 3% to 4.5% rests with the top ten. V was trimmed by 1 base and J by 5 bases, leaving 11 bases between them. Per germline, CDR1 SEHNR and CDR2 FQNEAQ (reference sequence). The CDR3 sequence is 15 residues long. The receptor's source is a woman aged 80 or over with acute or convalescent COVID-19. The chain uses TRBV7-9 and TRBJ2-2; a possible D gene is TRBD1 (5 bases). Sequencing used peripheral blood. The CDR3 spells CASSLGTSVTGELFF. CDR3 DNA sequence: TGTGCCAGCAGCTTAGGGACAAGTGTGACCGGGGAGCTGTTTTTT. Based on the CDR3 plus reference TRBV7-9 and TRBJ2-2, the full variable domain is DTGVSQNPRHKITKRGQNVTFRCDPISEHNRLYWYRQTLGQGPEFLTYFQNEAQLEKSRLLSDRFSAERPKGSFSTLEIQRTEQGDSAMYLCASSLGTSVTGELFFGEGSRLTVL.